The rows below give T cell receptor beta chains drawn from one sample of a study of CD8 T cells in Susac syndrome. TCRdb passed the immunoSEQ multiplex PCR reads through MiXCR, listing each CDR3 protein once. The sample records roughly 170,000 distinct CDR3 sequences, approximately 93% being singletons. Sequenced input: CD4+ T cells from PBMCs. Receptors originate from a human donor with multiple sclerosis. CDR3s include the opening cysteine and the closing phenylalanine or tryptophan. D genes are given only for firm matches. Some rows have no size entry. The others give once, few or many, or a class for an expanded clone.

cdr3_aa | cdr3_nt | d_call | clone_size | j_call | v_call
CAWSVRGLETQYF | TGTGCCTGGAGTGTAAGAGGGTTGGAGACCCAGTACTTC | . | . | TRBJ2-5 | TRBV30
CASSRTGTGEGETQYF | TGTGCCAGCAGTCGAACCGGGACAGGGGAGGGGGAGACCCAGTACTTC | TRBD1 | . | TRBJ2-5 | TRBV3-1
CASSLPYQETQYF | TGTGCCAGCAGCCTCCCGTACCAAGAGACCCAGTACTTC | . | . | TRBJ2-5 | TRBV7-2
CASSSPGTEGEKLFF | TGTGCCAGCAGTTCCCCCGGGACAGAGGGTGAAAAACTGTTTTTT | TRBD1 | once | TRBJ1-4 | TRBV6-5
CAWRRNEQFF | TGTGCCTGGAGAAGGAATGAGCAGTTCTTC | . | . | TRBJ2-1 | TRBV30
CASSLGPGQGYGYTF | TGTGCCAGCAGCTTAGGGCCGGGCCAGGGCTATGGCTACACCTTC | . | once | TRBJ1-2 | TRBV7-9
CASSYDTGGLVYEQFF | TGTGCCAGCAGTTACGACACAGGGGGCTTGGTGTATGAGCAGTTCTTC | TRBD1 | once | TRBJ2-1 | TRBV6-2/TRBV6-3
CASSRDRASGNTIYF | TGTGCCAGCAGCCGGGACAGGGCTTCTGGAAACACCATATATTTT | TRBD1 | . | TRBJ1-3 | TRBV5-4
CASSNPRGPQHF | TGTGCCAGCTCTAACCCCCGGGGGCCCCAGCATTTT | . | . | TRBJ1-5 | TRBV18
CASQETRPNTGELFF | TGTGCCAGCCAAGAGACTAGGCCGAACACCGGGGAGCTGTTTTTT | . | once | TRBJ2-2 | TRBV25-1
CASSLGLAVDEQYF | TGTGCCAGCAGCTTGGGACTAGCGGTAGACGAGCAGTACTTC | TRBD2 | . | TRBJ2-7 | TRBV7-2
CSARGGAYGYTF | TGCAGTGCTAGAGGTGGGGCCTATGGCTACACCTTC | . | . | TRBJ1-2 | TRBV20-1
CASSLFLGGGDVLTF | TGTGCCAGCAGCCTTTTCCTCGGGGGGGGCGACGTCCTGACTTTC | TRBD2 | . | TRBJ2-6 | TRBV28
CASSQDPGTHYNEQFF | TGCGCCAGCAGCCAAGATCCCGGGACCCACTACAATGAGCAGTTCTTC | . | . | TRBJ2-1 | TRBV4-1
CASSVSGGSYNEQFF | TGCGCCAGCAGCGTTAGCGGGGGCTCCTACAATGAGCAGTTCTTC | TRBD2 | . | TRBJ2-1 | TRBV5-1
CASSQVNGKQYF | TGTGCCAGCAGCCAAGTAAACGGAAAGCAGTACTTC | . | . | TRBJ2-7 | TRBV14
CSVEEGGITDTQYF | TGCAGCGTTGAGGAGGGGGGGATCACAGATACGCAGTATTTT | . | . | TRBJ2-3 | TRBV29-1
CATSTLDRDGQPQHF | TGTGCCACCAGCACCTTAGACAGGGATGGACAGCCCCAGCATTTT | TRBD1 | . | TRBJ1-5 | TRBV15
CASSLENPYNSPLHF | TGCGCCAGCAGCCTAGAAAATCCTTATAATTCACCCCTCCACTTT | . | . | TRBJ1-6 | TRBV5-1
CASSPRGSGGGTEAFF | TGTGCCAGCTCACCACGGGGATCTGGGGGGGGCACTGAAGCTTTCTTT | . | . | TRBJ1-1 | TRBV18
CASSNGSAKNIQYF | TGTGCCAGCAGTAACGGGAGCGCCAAAAACATTCAGTACTTC | . | once | TRBJ2-4 | TRBV2
CASSQGDGRGDTQYF | TGTGCCAGCAGCCAAGGGGACGGGCGGGGGGATACGCAGTATTTT | TRBD2 | . | TRBJ2-3 | TRBV3-1
CASSPGSDPIGHTGELFF | TGTGCCAGCAGCCCAGGCTCGGACCCTATAGGCCACACCGGGGAGCTGTTTTTT | . | . | TRBJ2-2 | TRBV3-1
CASSPRRAGELFF | TGTGCCAGCAGCCCCCGACGGGCCGGGGAGCTGTTTTTT | . | . | TRBJ2-2 | TRBV7-3
CAGLGRVEKLFF | TGTGCCGGTCTTGGGAGGGTTGAAAAACTGTTTTTT | . | . | TRBJ1-4 | TRBV27
CASTPGRGQETQYF | TGTGCCAGCACCCCGGGGAGGGGGCAAGAGACCCAGTACTTC | . | . | TRBJ2-5 | TRBV7-2
CSARWAGQETQYF | TGCAGTGCTAGATGGGCGGGCCAAGAGACCCAGTACTTC | . | . | TRBJ2-5 | TRBV20-1
CATSSYRNTEAFF | TGTGCCACCAGCAGTTACAGGAACACTGAAGCTTTCTTT | . | . | TRBJ1-1 | TRBV15
CASSPRTATNEQFF | TGTGCCAGCTCACCTAGGACAGCTACCAATGAGCAGTTCTTC | . | . | TRBJ2-1 | TRBV18
CASSPGQGALGETQYF | TGTGCCAGCAGCCCAGGACAGGGGGCGCTGGGGGAGACCCAGTACTTC | TRBD1 | . | TRBJ2-5 | TRBV6-2/TRBV6-3
CASSYRVPISYEQYF | TGTGCCAGCAGCTACAGGGTGCCCATCTCCTACGAGCAGTACTTC | . | . | TRBJ2-7 | TRBV2
CASSLTYFEETQYF | TGTGCCAGCAGTTTAACTTATTTCGAGGAGACCCAGTACTTC | . | . | TRBJ2-5 | TRBV27
CSARDPGRNQPQHF | TGCAGTGCCCGGGACCCTGGGCGCAATCAGCCCCAGCATTTT | . | . | TRBJ1-5 | TRBV20-1
CASRPADITEAFF | TGTGCCAGTCGACCGGCGGACATCACTGAAGCTTTCTTT | . | . | TRBJ1-1 | TRBV19
CANKRGLNYGYTF | TGTGCCAATAAAAGGGGCCTTAACTATGGCTACACCTTC | . | . | TRBJ1-2 | TRBV2
CSAKGLAGSPDTQYF | TGCAGTGCTAAAGGACTAGCGGGAAGTCCAGATACGCAGTATTTT | TRBD2 | few | TRBJ2-3 | TRBV20-1
CAWSLASGSKNTQYF | TGTGCCTGGAGTCTAGCGAGCGGGAGTAAGAATACGCAGTATTTT | TRBD2 | . | TRBJ2-3 | TRBV30
CASSQADRGHEQYF | TGTGCCAGCAGCCAGGCGGACAGGGGCCACGAGCAGTACTTC | TRBD1 | . | TRBJ2-7 | TRBV3-1
CASRRRGENRYEQYF | TGTGCCAGCAGGCGCAGGGGGGAAAATCGCTACGAGCAGTACTTC | . | . | TRBJ2-7 | TRBV7-2
CSVLVRGELTEAFF | TGCAGCGTTCTAGTGCGAGGGGAATTGACTGAAGCTTTCTTT | . | . | TRBJ1-1 | TRBV29-1
CASSLLDLGQGIGAFF | TGTGCCAGCAGCTTACTAGATTTAGGGCAGGGGATTGGAGCTTTCTTT | . | . | TRBJ1-1 | TRBV7-9
CASSYPQGRGKTGELFF | TGTGCCAGCAGTTACCCGCAGGGTCGGGGGAAGACCGGGGAGCTGTTTTTT | . | . | TRBJ2-2 | TRBV6-2/TRBV6-3
CASSSPGTGTYEQYF | TGTGCCAGCAGTTCCCCCGGGACAGGAACCTACGAGCAGTACTTC | TRBD1 | . | TRBJ2-7 | TRBV6-2/TRBV6-3
CASSQEGLAGGHSTDTQYF | TGTGCCAGCAGCCAAGAAGGCCTAGCGGGGGGACACAGCACAGATACGCAGTATTTT | TRBD2 | . | TRBJ2-3 | TRBV3-1
CASRLDIGYEQYF | TGTGCCAGCAGACTTGACATAGGCTACGAGCAGTACTTC | . | . | TRBJ2-7 | TRBV28
CASSEEQTPTF | TGTGCCAGCAGTGAGGAGCAGACTCCCACCTTC | . | . | TRBJ1-2 | TRBV2
CASSPRNSKNIQYF | TGTGCCAGCAGCCCGAGAAATTCCAAAAACATTCAGTACTTC | . | . | TRBJ2-4 | TRBV11-1
CASSPTGGRGDTQYF | TGTGCCAGCAGCCCGACAGGGGGTCGGGGGGATACGCAGTATTTT | TRBD1 | once | TRBJ2-3 | TRBV28
CSVGTSGKGRETQYF | TGCAGCGTTGGGACTAGCGGGAAGGGGCGGGAGACCCAGTACTTC | TRBD2 | . | TRBJ2-5 | TRBV29-1
CASSSGQHTDTQYF | TGTGCCAGCAGCTCAGGGCAGCACACAGATACGCAGTATTTT | . | . | TRBJ2-3 | TRBV12-3/TRBV12-4
CASSLGQGWGETQYF | TGTGCCAGCAGTCTCGGACAGGGCTGGGGAGAGACCCAGTACTTC | TRBD1 | . | TRBJ2-5 | TRBV12-3/TRBV12-4
CSARGAGINYNEQFF | TGCAGTGCTAGAGGGGCCGGGATCAACTACAATGAGCAGTTCTTC | . | . | TRBJ2-1 | TRBV20-1
CASSSRTSGSHNEQFF | TGTGCCAGCAGTTCCCGTACTAGCGGGAGCCACAATGAGCAGTTCTTC | TRBD2 | . | TRBJ2-1 | TRBV2